This is a list of T cell receptor beta chains from one sample in a study of cytotoxic CD8 clonotypes in ibrutinib-treated CLL. Clones were read by immunoSEQ multiplex PCR, and TCRdb kept only the in-frame ones, dropping some. The data contain about 28,000 clones, approximately 60% of them seen just once; the ten biggest clones take up about 14%. The sample consisted of PBMCs, taken before ibrutinib treatment. The source is a human donor with chronic lymphocytic leukemia. Each CDR3 is given with its conserved first and last residue. Each record gives: CDR3 protein, CDR3 DNA, CDR3 length, clone size, D gene, V gene, J gene. A D gene is named only where the DNA matches it firmly. A clone size is listed for some rows: how often the clone was seen (once, few, many), or a class if it is expanded.

cdr3_aa: CASSIGANYGYTF; cdr3_nt: TGTGCCAGTAGTATCGGAGCTAACTATGGCTACACCTTC; cdr3_length: 13; clone_size: few; d_call: -; v_call: TRBV19; j_call: TRBJ1-2
cdr3_aa: CASSKNRGYDNEQFF; cdr3_nt: TGTGCCAGCAGCAAAAACAGGGGGTACGACAATGAGCAGTTCTTC; cdr3_length: 15; clone_size: -; d_call: TRBD1; v_call: TRBV11-3; j_call: TRBJ2-1
cdr3_aa: CASSLTGVISYEQYF; cdr3_nt: TGTGCCAGTAGTCTAACAGGGGTGATCTCCTACGAGCAGTACTTC; cdr3_length: 15; clone_size: -; d_call: TRBD1; v_call: TRBV19; j_call: TRBJ2-7
cdr3_aa: CASSGGQGARRLFF; cdr3_nt: TGTGCCAGCAGCGGGGGACAGGGGGCGCGGCGACTGTTTTTT; cdr3_length: 14; clone_size: -; d_call: TRBD1; v_call: TRBV13; j_call: TRBJ1-4
cdr3_aa: CASSPRDINANTGELFF; cdr3_nt: TGTGCCAGCTCACCACGCGACATCAACGCGAACACCGGGGAGCTGTTTTTT; cdr3_length: 17; clone_size: -; d_call: -; v_call: TRBV18; j_call: TRBJ2-2
cdr3_aa: CASSLGGYSYEQYF; cdr3_nt: TGCGCCAGCAGCTTGGGGGGTTACTCCTACGAGCAGTACTTC; cdr3_length: 14; clone_size: -; d_call: -; v_call: TRBV5-1; j_call: TRBJ2-7
cdr3_aa: CASSYIREQYF; cdr3_nt: TGTGCCAGCAGCTATATACGCGAGCAGTACTTC; cdr3_length: 11; clone_size: once; d_call: -; v_call: TRBV5-6; j_call: TRBJ2-7
cdr3_aa: CASSRGRLQVNTEAFF; cdr3_nt: TGTGCCAGCAGTAGAGGGAGGCTTCAGGTGAACACTGAAGCTTTCTTT; cdr3_length: 16; clone_size: -; d_call: -; v_call: TRBV2; j_call: TRBJ1-1
cdr3_aa: CASSQPRLAGGHYNEQFF; cdr3_nt: TGCGCCAGCAGCCAGCCGCGACTAGCGGGGGGGCATTACAATGAGCAGTTCTTC; cdr3_length: 18; clone_size: -; d_call: TRBD2; v_call: TRBV5-1; j_call: TRBJ2-1
cdr3_aa: CASSLAADEQFF; cdr3_nt: TGCGCCAGCAGCTTGGCCGCGGATGAGCAGTTCTTC; cdr3_length: 12; clone_size: few; d_call: -; v_call: TRBV5-1; j_call: TRBJ2-1
cdr3_aa: CASSLDGGSDSYEQYF; cdr3_nt: TGCGCCAGCAGCTTGGATGGCGGGAGTGACTCCTACGAGCAGTACTTC; cdr3_length: 16; clone_size: -; d_call: TRBD2; v_call: TRBV5-1; j_call: TRBJ2-7
cdr3_aa: CASSFREATDTQYF; cdr3_nt: TGTGCCAGCAGTTTTAGGGAGGCCACAGATACGCAGTATTTT; cdr3_length: 14; clone_size: -; d_call: -; v_call: TRBV6-5; j_call: TRBJ2-3
cdr3_aa: CASGTMTGPSGNTIYF; cdr3_nt: TGCGCCAGCGGGACTATGACAGGGCCCTCTGGAAACACCATATATTTT; cdr3_length: 16; clone_size: -; d_call: TRBD1; v_call: TRBV5-1; j_call: TRBJ1-3
cdr3_aa: CASSSTGANSPLHF; cdr3_nt: TGTGCCAGCAGCTCTACAGGGGCAAATTCACCCCTCCACTTT; cdr3_length: 14; clone_size: -; d_call: TRBD1; v_call: TRBV7-3; j_call: TRBJ1-6
cdr3_aa: CASTRGLDGSTGELFF; cdr3_nt: TGTGCCAGCACCAGAGGACTGGATGGAAGCACCGGGGAGCTGTTTTTT; cdr3_length: 16; clone_size: few; d_call: -; v_call: TRBV2; j_call: TRBJ2-2
cdr3_aa: CASSLGLYGYTF; cdr3_nt: TGCGCCAGCAGCTTGGGGCTATATGGCTACACCTTC; cdr3_length: 12; clone_size: once; d_call: -; v_call: TRBV5-1; j_call: TRBJ1-2